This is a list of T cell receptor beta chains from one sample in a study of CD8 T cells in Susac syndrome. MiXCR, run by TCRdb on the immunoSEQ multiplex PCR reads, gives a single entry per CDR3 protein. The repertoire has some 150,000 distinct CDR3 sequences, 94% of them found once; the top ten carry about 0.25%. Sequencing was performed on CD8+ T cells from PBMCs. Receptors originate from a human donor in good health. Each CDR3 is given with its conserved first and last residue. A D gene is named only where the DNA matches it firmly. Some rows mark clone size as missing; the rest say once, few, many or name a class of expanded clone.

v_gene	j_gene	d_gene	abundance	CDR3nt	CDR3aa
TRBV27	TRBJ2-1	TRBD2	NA	TGTGCCAGCAGTTTATCGACTAGCTTCGGTGAGCAGTTCTTC	CASSLSTSFGEQFF
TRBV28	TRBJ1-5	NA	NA	TGTGCCAGCAGTTTATCCATCGGGACAAATAATCAGCCCCAGCATTTT	CASSLSIGTNNQPQHF
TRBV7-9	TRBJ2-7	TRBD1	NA	TGTGCCAGCAGCCTCCGGGACAGGGGGAACGAGCAGTACTTC	CASSLRDRGNEQYF
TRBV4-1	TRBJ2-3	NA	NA	TGCGCCAGCAGTCGGGGCCAAGATACGCAGTATTTT	CASSRGQDTQYF
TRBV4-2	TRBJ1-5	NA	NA	TGTGCCAGCAGCCAAGATTTTGGCCGGCAGCCCCAGCATTTT	CASSQDFGRQPQHF
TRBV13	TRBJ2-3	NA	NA	TGTGCCAGCAGCCACCCCCCCGAGCGGAGCACAGATACGCAGTATTTT	CASSHPPERSTDTQYF
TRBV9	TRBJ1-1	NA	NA	TGTGCCAGCAGCGTCCAGGGCGGAACTGAAGCTTTCTTT	CASSVQGGTEAFF
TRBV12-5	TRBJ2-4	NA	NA	TGTGCTAGTGGTTTGGTACGGACAGCCAAAAACATTCAGTACTTC	CASGLVRTAKNIQYF
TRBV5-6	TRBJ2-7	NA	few	TGTGCCAGCAGCTTGGGCGGGCTCTACGAGCAGTACTTC	CASSLGGLYEQYF
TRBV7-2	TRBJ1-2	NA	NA	TGTGCCAGCAGCCTCGGACAGTACTATGGCTACACCTTC	CASSLGQYYGYTF
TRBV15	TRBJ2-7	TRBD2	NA	TGTGCCACCAGCGTCAGCGGGAGGGACCACGAGCAGTACTTC	CATSVSGRDHEQYF
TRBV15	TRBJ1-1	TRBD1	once	TGTGCCACCAGGGTAAACAGGGGGGCCTGGAACACTGAAGCTTTCTTT	CATRVNRGAWNTEAFF
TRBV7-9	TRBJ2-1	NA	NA	TGTGCCAGCAGCTTGGGACACCCCTACAATGAGCAGTTCTTC	CASSLGHPYNEQFF
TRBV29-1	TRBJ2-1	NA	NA	TGCAGCGTTCCAACAGGACGGAATGAGCAGTTCTTC	CSVPTGRNEQFF
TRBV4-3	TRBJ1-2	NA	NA	TGCGCCAGCAGCCAAGATCAGAGGACTAACTATGGCTACACCTTC	CASSQDQRTNYGYTF
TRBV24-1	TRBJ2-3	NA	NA	TGTGCCACCAGTGGCCGGGACCCAGGGGTGACAGATACGCAGTATTTT	CATSGRDPGVTDTQYF
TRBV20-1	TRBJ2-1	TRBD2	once	TGCAGTGCTGGCGGGACTAGCGGGAGTCTCTCCTACAATGAGCAGTTCTTC	CSAGGTSGSLSYNEQFF
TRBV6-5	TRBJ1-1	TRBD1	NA	TGTGCCAGCAGCCGAACAGGGGGCACTGAAGCTTTCTTT	CASSRTGGTEAFF
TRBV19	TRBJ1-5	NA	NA	TGTGCCAGTGGGGAACGGGGTCAGCCCCAGCATTTT	CASGERGQPQHF
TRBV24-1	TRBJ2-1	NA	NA	TGTGCCACCAGTGATAAATGGACTAACTACAATGAGCAGTTCTTC	CATSDKWTNYNEQFF
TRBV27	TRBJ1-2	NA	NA	TGTGCCAGCAGTTTTAATTCACGGGTACTAGGCGGCTACACCTTC	CASSFNSRVLGGYTF
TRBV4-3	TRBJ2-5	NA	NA	TGCGCCAGCAGCCAAGTTCGCGGCCGGCCAACGGAGACCCAGTACTTC	CASSQVRGRPTETQYF
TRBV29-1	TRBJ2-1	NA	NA	TGCAGCGTTGAGGGGGCCGGGGGCGTCAGCTCCTACAATGAGCAGTTCTTC	CSVEGAGGVSSYNEQFF
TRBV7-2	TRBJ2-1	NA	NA	TGTGCCAGCAGCACGAGGGGACTGACTACCTCGAATGAGCAGTTCTTC	CASSTRGLTTSNEQFF
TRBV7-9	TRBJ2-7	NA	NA	TGTGCCAGCAGCGGGAGACAGAGCTCCTACGAGCAGTACTTC	CASSGRQSSYEQYF
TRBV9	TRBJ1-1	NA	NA	TGTGCCAGCAGCTTGAAGCCGGGAGCGGGGAACACTGAAGCTTTCTTT	CASSLKPGAGNTEAFF
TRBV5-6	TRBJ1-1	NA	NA	TGTGCCAGCAGCTGGGGAGTCGGCACTGAAGCTTTCTTT	CASSWGVGTEAFF
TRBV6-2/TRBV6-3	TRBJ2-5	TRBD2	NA	TGTGCCAGCAGTTGGACTAGCGGGAGTAAGGAGACCCAGTACTTC	CASSWTSGSKETQYF
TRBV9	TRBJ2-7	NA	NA	TGTGCCAGCAGCGCCCTCGACGGCTACGAGCAGTACTTC	CASSALDGYEQYF
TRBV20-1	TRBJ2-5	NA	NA	TGCAGTGCAACGCGCCTCCGTTACTTC	CSATRLRYF
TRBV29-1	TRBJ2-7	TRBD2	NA	TGCAGCGTGGGACTAGCGGGGCTAGGGGAGCAGTACTTC	CSVGLAGLGEQYF
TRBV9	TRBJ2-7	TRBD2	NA	TGTGCCAGCAGCGTAGATAGCGGGGCTCTTAACGAGCAGTACTTC	CASSVDSGALNEQYF
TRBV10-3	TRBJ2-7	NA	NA	TGTGCCGCGGGGGACACCTACGAGCAGTACTTC	CAAGDTYEQYF
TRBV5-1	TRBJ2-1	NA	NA	TGCGCCAGCAGCTTCACGGGGGGCGGTGAGCAGTTCTTC	CASSFTGGGEQFF
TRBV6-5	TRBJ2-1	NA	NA	TGTGCCAGCAGTTACTCGATGTGGGACAATGAGCAGTTCTTC	CASSYSMWDNEQFF
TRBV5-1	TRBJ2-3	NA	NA	TGCGCCAGCAGCTTGGGTGGACTCAGAGCGTCAGATACGCAGTATTTT	CASSLGGLRASDTQYF
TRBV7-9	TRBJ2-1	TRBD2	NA	TGTGCCAGCACCTTTCGGGGTAGCGGGACCGAGGGATACAATGAGCAGTTCTTC	CASTFRGSGTEGYNEQFF
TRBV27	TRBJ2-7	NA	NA	TGTGCCAGCAGTTTTATAGGGACGTCGTACGAGCAGTACTTC	CASSFIGTSYEQYF
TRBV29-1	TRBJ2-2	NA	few	TGCAGCGTGGAGGGTAACACCGGGGAGCTGTTTTTT	CSVEGNTGELFF
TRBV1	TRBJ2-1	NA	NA	TGCACCAGCGCCCGACTAGCTCACTCCTACAATGAGCAGTTCTTC	CTSARLAHSYNEQFF
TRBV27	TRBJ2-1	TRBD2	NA	TGTGCCAGCAGTTTAGGGACTAGCTACAATGAGCAGTTCTTC	CASSLGTSYNEQFF
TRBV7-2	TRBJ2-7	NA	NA	TGTGCCAGCAGCTTAGAGGTAGCATTGGAGCAGTACTTC	CASSLEVALEQYF
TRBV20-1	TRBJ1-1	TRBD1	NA	TGCAGTGCTAGCCGACAGGGGCCTTACACTGAAGCTTTCTTT	CSASRQGPYTEAFF
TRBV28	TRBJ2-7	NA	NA	TGTGCCAGCAGTTTCGACCCCGGCAGGTCCATCACCTACGAGCAGTACTTC	CASSFDPGRSITYEQYF